This entry describes one TCR beta chain. The target antigen is unknown. CD45RO-negative, CCR7-selected cells formed the naive CD8 fraction, which excluded terminally differentiated effector memory CD45RA+ cells. Sequenced by immunoSEQ multiplex PCR; TCRdb stores in-frame clones only, minus some. The table has about 2.1 million clones, just over 90% seen once; the top ten hold more than 1.5%. This sample is drawn from a study of shared clonotypes between healthy human individuals. Germline V gene lookup returns CDR1 SGHAT and CDR2 FQDESV (reference sequence). The CDR3 covers 14 residues. The V end was cut by 3 bases, the J end by 4 bases, with 11 bases between. Study-wide points: The genetic and exposure-history diversity represented was limited by few donors.

This chain uses TRBV11-1 with TRBJ2-3; TRBD1 is a possible D gene (5 bases). Specimen: naive CD8+ T cells from PBMCs. The TCR was taken from a young man in good health. Some clones in this sample may be carry-over from other donors' samples. The CDR3 sequence is CASSLAGYADTQYF. In DNA form, the CDR3 reads TGTGCCAGCAGCTTGGCAGGGTACGCAGATACGCAGTATTTT.